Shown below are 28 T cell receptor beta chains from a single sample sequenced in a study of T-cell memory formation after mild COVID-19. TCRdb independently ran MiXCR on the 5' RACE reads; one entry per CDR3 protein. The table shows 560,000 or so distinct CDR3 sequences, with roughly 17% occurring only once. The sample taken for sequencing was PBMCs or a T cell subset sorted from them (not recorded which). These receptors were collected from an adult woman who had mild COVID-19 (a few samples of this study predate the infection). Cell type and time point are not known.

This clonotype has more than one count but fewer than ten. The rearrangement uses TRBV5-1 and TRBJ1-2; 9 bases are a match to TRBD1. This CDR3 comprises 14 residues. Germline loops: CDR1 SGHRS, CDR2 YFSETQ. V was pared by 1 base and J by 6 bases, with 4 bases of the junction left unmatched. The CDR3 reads CASSLTGGADGYTF. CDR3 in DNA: TGCGCCAGCAGCTTGACAGGGGGCGCGGATGGCTACACCTTC.

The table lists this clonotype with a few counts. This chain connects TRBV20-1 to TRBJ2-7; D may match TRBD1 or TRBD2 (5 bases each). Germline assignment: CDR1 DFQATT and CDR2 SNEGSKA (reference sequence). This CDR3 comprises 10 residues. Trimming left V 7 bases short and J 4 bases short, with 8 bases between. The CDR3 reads CSVGEYEQYF. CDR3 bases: TGCAGTGTGGGGGAGTACGAGCAGTACTTC.

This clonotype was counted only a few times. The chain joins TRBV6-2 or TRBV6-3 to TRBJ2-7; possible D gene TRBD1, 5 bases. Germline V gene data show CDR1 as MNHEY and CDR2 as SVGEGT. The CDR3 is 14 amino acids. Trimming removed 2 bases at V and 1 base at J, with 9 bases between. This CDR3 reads CASSYDSQSYEQYF. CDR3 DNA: TGTGCCAGCAGTTACGACAGCCAGTCCTACGAGCAGTACTTC.

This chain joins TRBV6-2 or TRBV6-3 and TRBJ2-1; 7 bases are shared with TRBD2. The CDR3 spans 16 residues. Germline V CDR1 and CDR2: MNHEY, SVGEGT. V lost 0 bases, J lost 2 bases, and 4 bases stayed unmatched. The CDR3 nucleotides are TGTGCCAGCAGTTACTCACGGGGAGGGCCCTACAATGAGCAGTTCTTC. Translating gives CASSYSRGGPYNEQFF.

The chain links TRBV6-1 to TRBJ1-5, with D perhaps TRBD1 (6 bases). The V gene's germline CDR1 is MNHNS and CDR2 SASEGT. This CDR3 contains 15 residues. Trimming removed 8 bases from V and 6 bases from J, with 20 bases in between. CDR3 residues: CASQTHYRDPQPQHF. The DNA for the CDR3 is TGTGCCAGCCAAACGCACTACAGGGACCCTCAGCCCCAGCATTTT.

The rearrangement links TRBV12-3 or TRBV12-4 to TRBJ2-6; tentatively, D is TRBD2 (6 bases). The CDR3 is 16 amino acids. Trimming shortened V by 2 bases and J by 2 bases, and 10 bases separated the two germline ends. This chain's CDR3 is CASSLMGGTGANVLTF. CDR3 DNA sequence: TGTGCCAGCAGTTTAATGGGAGGAACTGGGGCCAACGTCCTGACTTTC.

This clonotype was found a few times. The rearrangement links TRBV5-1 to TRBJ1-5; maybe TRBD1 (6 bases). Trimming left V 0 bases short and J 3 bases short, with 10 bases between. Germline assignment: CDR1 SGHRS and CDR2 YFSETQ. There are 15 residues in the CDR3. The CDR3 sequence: CASSLDGQNNQPQHF. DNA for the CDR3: TGCGCCAGCAGCTTGGATGGACAGAACAATCAGCCCCAGCATTTT. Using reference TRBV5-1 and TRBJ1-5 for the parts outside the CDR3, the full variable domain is KAGVTQTPRYLIKTRGQQVTLSCSPISGHRSVSWYQQTPGQGLQFLFEYFSETQRNKGNFPGRFSGRQFSNSRSEMNVSTLELGDSALYLCASSLDGQNNQPQHFGDGTRLSIL.

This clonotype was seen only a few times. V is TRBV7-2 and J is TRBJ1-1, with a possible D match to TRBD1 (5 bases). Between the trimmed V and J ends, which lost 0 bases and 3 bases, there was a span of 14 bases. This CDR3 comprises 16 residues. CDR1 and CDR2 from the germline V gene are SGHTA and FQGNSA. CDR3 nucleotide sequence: TGTGCCAGCAGCTTAGCGCAGGGTATGGGGCACACTGAAGCTTTCTTT. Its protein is CASSLAQGMGHTEAFF.

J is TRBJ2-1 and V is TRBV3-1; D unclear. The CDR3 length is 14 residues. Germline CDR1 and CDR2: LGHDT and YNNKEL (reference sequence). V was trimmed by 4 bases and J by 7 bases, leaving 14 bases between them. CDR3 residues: CASSLERHHNEQFF. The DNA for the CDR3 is TGTGCCAGCAGCCTCGAACGGCACCATAATGAGCAGTTCTTC.

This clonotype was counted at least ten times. In nucleotides, the CDR3 is TGCAGTGCTCTTCGGACAGGGCGTGGAAACATTCAGTACTTC. Its translation is CSALRTGRGNIQYF. The genes are TRBV20-1 and TRBJ2-4, with 8 bases lining up with TRBD1. The ends lost 5 bases at V and 6 bases at J; junction bases unmatched: 9. This CDR3 region has 14 residues. Germline V gene lookup returns CDR1 DFQATT and CDR2 SNEGSKA (reference sequence).

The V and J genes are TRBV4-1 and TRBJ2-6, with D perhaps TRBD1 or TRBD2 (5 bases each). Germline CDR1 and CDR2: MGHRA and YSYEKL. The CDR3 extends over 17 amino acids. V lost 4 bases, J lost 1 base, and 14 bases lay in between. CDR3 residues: CASSPGTLGSGANVLTF. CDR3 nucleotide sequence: TGCGCCAGCAGCCCTGGGACCCTCGGGTCTGGGGCCAACGTCCTGACTTTC.

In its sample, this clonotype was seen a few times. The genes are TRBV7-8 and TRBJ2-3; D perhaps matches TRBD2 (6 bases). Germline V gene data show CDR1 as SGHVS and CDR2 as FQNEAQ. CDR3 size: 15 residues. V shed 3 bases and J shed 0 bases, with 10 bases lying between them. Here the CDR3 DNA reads TGTGCCAGCAGCTTGACTAGTACTAGCACAGATACGCAGTATTTT. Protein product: CASSLTSTSTDTQYF. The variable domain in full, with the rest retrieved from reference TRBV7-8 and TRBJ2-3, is GAGVSQSPRYKVAKRGQDVALRCDPISGHVSLFWYQQALGQGPEFLTYFQNEAQLDKSGLPSDRFFAERPEGSVSTLKIQRTQQEDSAVYLCASSLTSTSTDTQYFGPGTRLTVL.

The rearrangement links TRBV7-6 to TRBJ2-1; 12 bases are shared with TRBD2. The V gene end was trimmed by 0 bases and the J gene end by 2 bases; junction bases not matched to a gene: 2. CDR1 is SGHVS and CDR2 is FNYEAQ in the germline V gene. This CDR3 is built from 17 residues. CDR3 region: CASSLATSGSTYNEQFF. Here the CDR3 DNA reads TGTGCCAGCAGCTTAGCGACTAGCGGGAGTACCTACAATGAGCAGTTCTTC.

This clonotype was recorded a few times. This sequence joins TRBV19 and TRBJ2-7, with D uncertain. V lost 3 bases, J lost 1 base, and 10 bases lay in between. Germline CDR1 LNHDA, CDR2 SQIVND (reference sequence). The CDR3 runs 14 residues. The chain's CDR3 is CASSIEWASYEQYF. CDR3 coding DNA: TGTGCCAGTAGTATTGAGTGGGCGTCCTACGAGCAGTACTTC.

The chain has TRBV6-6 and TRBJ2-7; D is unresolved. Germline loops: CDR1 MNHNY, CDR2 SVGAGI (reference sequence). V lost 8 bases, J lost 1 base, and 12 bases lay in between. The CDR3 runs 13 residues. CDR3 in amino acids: CASGSFLSYEQYF. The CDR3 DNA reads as TGTGCCAGCGGCAGTTTTTTATCCTACGAGCAGTACTTC.

The CDR3 spells CAWSVMRGLSGANVLTF. CDR3 DNA: TGTGCCTGGAGTGTAATGCGGGGACTCTCTGGGGCCAACGTCCTGACTTTC. The rearrangement uses TRBV30 and TRBJ2-6; D is perhaps TRBD2 (6 bases). Trimming shortened V by 0 bases and J by 0 bases, and 12 bases separated the two germline ends. Germline CDR1 and CDR2: GTSNPN and SVGIG (reference sequence). This CDR3 has 17 residues.

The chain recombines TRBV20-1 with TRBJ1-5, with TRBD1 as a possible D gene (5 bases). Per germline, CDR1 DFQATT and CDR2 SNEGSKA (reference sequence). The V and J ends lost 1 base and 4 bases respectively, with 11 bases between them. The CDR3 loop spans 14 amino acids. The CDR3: CSARGGMGNQPQHF. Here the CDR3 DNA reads TGCAGTGCTAGAGGGGGGATGGGAAATCAGCCCCAGCATTTT.

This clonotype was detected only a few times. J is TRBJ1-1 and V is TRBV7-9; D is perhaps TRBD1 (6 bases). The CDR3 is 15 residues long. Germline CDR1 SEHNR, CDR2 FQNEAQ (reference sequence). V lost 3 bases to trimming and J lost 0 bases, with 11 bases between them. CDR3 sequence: CASSFTTGLNTEAFF. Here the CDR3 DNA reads TGTGCCAGCAGCTTCACGACAGGTCTGAACACTGAAGCTTTCTTT. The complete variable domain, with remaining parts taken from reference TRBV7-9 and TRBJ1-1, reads DTGVSQNPRHKITKRGQNVTFRCDPISEHNRLYWYRQTLGQGPEFLTYFQNEAQLEKSRLLSDRFSAERPKGSFSTLEIQRTEQGDSAMYLCASSFTTGLNTEAFFGQGTRLTVV.

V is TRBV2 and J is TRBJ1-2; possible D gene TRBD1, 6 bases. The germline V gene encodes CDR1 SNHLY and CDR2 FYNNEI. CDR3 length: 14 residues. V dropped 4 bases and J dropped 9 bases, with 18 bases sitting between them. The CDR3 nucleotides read TGTGCCAGCAGTGTTTCGGCGGGACAACGAAGCTACACCTTC. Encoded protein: CASSVSAGQRSYTF.

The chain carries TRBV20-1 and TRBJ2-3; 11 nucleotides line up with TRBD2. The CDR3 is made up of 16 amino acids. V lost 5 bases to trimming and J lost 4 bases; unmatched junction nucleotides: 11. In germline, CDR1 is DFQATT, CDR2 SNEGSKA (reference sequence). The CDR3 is CSAFSTSGNVADTQYF. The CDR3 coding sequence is TGCAGTGCTTTTTCGACTAGCGGGAACGTAGCAGATACGCAGTATTTT.

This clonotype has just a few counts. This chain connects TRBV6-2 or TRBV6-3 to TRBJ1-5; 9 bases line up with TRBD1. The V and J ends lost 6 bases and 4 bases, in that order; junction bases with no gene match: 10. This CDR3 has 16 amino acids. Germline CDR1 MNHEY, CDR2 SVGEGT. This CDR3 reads CASSKPTDRGNQPQHF. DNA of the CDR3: TGTGCCAGCAGCAAACCCACGGACAGGGGAAATCAGCCCCAGCATTTT.

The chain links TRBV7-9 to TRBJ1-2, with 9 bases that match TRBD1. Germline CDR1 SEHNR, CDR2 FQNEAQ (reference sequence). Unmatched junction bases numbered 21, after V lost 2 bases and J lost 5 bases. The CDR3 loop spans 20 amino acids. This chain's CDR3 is CASSLRASLRRGDREYGYTF. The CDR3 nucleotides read TGTGCCAGCAGCTTAAGGGCCTCCCTTCGTCGGGGGGACAGGGAATATGGCTACACCTTC.

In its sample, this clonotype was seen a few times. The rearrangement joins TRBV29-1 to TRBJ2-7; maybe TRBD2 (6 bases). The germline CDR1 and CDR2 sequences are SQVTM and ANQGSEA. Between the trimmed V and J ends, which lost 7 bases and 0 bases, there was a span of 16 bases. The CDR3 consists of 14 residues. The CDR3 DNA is TGCAGCGCCACAAGGGGAGGAATCTCCTACGAGCAGTACTTC. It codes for CSATRGGISYEQYF.

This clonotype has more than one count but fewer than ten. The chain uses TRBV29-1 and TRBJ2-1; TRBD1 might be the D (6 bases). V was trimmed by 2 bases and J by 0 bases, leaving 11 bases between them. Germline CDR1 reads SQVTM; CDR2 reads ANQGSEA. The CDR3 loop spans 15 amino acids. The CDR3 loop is CSVENRAGSYNEQFF. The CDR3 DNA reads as TGCAGCGTTGAAAACAGGGCCGGCTCCTACAATGAGCAGTTCTTC.

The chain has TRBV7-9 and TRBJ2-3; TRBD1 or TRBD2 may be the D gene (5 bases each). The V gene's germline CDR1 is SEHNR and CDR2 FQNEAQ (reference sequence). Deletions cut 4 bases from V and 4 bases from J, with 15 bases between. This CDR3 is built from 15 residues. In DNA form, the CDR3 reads TGTGCCAGCAGCTCCGGGGCCAGCGGCGCAGATACGCAGTATTTT. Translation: CASSSGASGADTQYF.

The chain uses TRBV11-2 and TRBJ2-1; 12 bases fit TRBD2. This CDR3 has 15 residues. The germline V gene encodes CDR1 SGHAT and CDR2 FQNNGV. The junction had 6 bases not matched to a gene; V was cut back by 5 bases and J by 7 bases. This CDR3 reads CASSKTSGSGNEQFF. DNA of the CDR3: TGTGCCAGCAGCAAGACTAGCGGGAGCGGAAATGAGCAGTTCTTC.

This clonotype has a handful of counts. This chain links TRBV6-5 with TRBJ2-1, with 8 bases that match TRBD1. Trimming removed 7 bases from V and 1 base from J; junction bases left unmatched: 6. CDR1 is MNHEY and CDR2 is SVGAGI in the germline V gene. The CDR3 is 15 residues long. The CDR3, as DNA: TGTGCCAGCACCTACAGGGGGGCTTCCTACAATGAGCAGTTCTTC. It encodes CASTYRGASYNEQFF.

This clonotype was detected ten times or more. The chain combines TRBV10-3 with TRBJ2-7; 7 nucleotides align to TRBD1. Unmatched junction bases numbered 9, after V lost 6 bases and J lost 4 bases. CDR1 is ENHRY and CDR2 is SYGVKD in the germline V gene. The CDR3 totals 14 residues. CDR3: CAIRAGTALYEQYF. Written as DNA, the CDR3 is TGTGCCATCAGGGCCGGGACAGCACTATACGAGCAGTACTTC.